This TCR beta chain came from a study of shared clonotypes between healthy human individuals. Naive CD8 cells lacked CD45RO, underwent positive selection for CCR7 and left out terminally differentiated effector memory CD45RA+ cells. The table came from immunoSEQ multiplex PCR; TCRdb's copy has only in-frame clones and leaves some out. The sample lists more than 2 million clones, about 94% seen once, with around 1.8% in the top ten. The V gene's germline CDR1 is SSHAT and CDR2 FNYEAQ (reference sequence). The CDR3 has 15 amino acids. J was trimmed by 4 bases and V by 1 base; bases with no gene match: 2.

The chain combines TRBV7-7 with TRBJ2-3; 10 bases match TRBD1. The sequence came from a man aged 18 to 30 in good health. Some clones in this sample may be carry-over from other donors' samples. The specimen was naive CD8+ T cells from PBMCs. The chain's CDR3 is CASSLGDRGADTQYF. The CDR3 region has the DNA TGTGCCAGCAGCTTAGGGGACAGGGGAGCAGATACGCAGTATTTT.